One and the same sample provided the 8 T cell receptor beta chains below, sequenced in a study of control samples from healthy donors and cancer patients. TCRdb's table, derived via immunoSEQ multiplex PCR, lists solely in-frame clones and lacks some. The data show roughly 160,000 clones, 94% seen once. Sequenced sample: PBMCs. These TCRs come from a man aged 60 to 69 with colorectal cancer.

The chain couples TRBV25-1 to TRBJ2-7; D not certain. Trimming removed 6 bases from V and 6 bases from J, with 6 bases in between. This CDR3 is 10 amino acids long. Germline V gene sequence: CDR1 MGHDK, CDR2 SYGVNS. The CDR3 loop is CASRDTEQYF. CDR3 DNA sequence: TGTGCCAGCAGGGATACCGAGCAGTACTTC.

This clone came up once. The CDR3 nucleotides read TGTGCCAGCAGTCGTAGCGGGGGGCTTAACACCGGGGAGCTGTTTTTT. Encoded protein: CASSRSGGLNTGELFF. The chain couples TRBV11-3 to TRBJ2-2, with 10 bases lining up with TRBD2. Trimming cost V 6 bases and J 2 bases; bases outside gene matches: 6. This CDR3 contains 16 residues. Germline CDR1 and CDR2: SGHNT and YENEEA.

The chain is built from TRBV10-3 and TRBJ1-4; 7 bases line up with TRBD1. Germline V lookup: CDR1 ENHRY, CDR2 SYGVKD. Trimming at V came to 8 bases and at J to 7 bases, leaving 7 bases not matched to a gene. The CDR3 contains 13 residues. DNA of the CDR3: TGTGCCATCTCAGGGGGAGGCGGTGAAAAACTGTTTTTT. Translating it yields CAISGGGGEKLFF.

The chain uses TRBV5-8 and TRBJ2-7; maybe TRBD1 (6 bases). V shed 0 bases and J shed 7 bases, with 14 bases lying between them. CDR3 size: 14 residues. Germline loops: CDR1 SGHTS, CDR2 YDEGEE. The CDR3 here is CASSLEDRRGEQYF. In DNA, the CDR3 is TGTGCCAGCAGCTTGGAGGACAGACGAGGGGAGCAGTACTTC.

The J gene is TRBJ1-1, the V gene TRBV5-1; D might be TRBD1 (6 bases). The ends were cut back, 4 bases at V and 0 bases at J, with 16 bases in the middle. The CDR3 contains 16 residues. CDR1 is SGHRS, CDR2 YFSETQ, per germline. The CDR3 region is CASSARGGRMNTEAFF. The CDR3 region has the DNA TGCGCCAGCAGCGCCCGAGGGGGGAGGATGAACACTGAAGCTTTCTTT.

The V and J genes are TRBV5-4 and TRBJ2-5; a weak D match, TRBD1 (5 bases). Trimming removed 3 bases at V and 0 bases at J, with 9 bases between. The germline V gene has CDR1 SGHNT and CDR2 YYREEE (reference sequence). The CDR3 runs 14 residues. The chain's CDR3 is CASSSQGNQETQYF. For the CDR3, the DNA is TGTGCCAGCAGCTCTCAGGGCAACCAAGAGACCCAGTACTTC.

The chain links TRBV3-1 (or the pseudogene TRBV3-2) to TRBJ1-2; 7 nucleotides line up with TRBD1. Germline assignment: CDR1 LGHDT and CDR2 YNNKEL (reference sequence). The CDR3 runs to 17 residues. V was pared by 0 bases and J by 4 bases, with 11 bases of the junction left unmatched. The CDR3 bases are TGTGCCAGCAGCCAAGATATAATGACAGGGTTAAGCTATGGCTACACCTTC. Its protein is CASSQDIMTGLSYGYTF.

DNA of the CDR3: TGTGCCAGCAGCTTAAGCAGCGACACTGAAGCTTTCTTT. It translates to CASSLSSDTEAFF. The chain links TRBV7-9 to TRBJ1-1; D gene unclear. Germline V CDR1 and CDR2: SEHNR, FQNEAQ (reference sequence). This CDR3 contains 13 residues. Trimming removed 2 bases from V and 3 bases from J, with 7 bases in between.